These T cell receptor beta chains were read from a single sample in a study of cytomegalovirus exposure and HLA in healthy donors. Data came from immunoSEQ multiplex PCR; TCRdb stores just in-frame clones and leaves some out. Of fewer than 200,000 clones listed, about 79% were seen once; the top ten hold roughly 6%. The sequenced sample consisted of PBMCs. Receptors originate from a man in his forties in good health and CMV-seropositive. CDR3s leave out the opening cysteine and the closing phenylalanine or tryptophan.

>TRBJ1-1|TRBV5-1
ASSYHLGTGNTEAF
>TRBJ1-5|TRBV28
ASSAYGTVYSNQPQH
>TRBJ2-2|TRBV2
ATKRELNTGELF
>TRBJ2-7|TRBV9
ASSLGPPGAGRDEQY
>TRBJ1-2|TRBV19
ASSVQVTNYGYT
>TRBJ2-3|TRBV18
ASSPLAASVSSTDTQY
>TRBJ2-2|TRBV9
ASSMTGFSGELF
>TRBJ2-7|TRBV5-1
ASSAGTPTQQY
>TRBJ1-5|TRBV5-6
ASSSGTGIQPQH
>TRBJ2-5|TRBV9
ASSPTGGGEAQY
>TRBJ1-5|TRBV29-1
SVVTGRGPQH
>TRBJ1-2|TRBV4-2
ASSQVPQGLYGYT
>TRBJ2-3|TRBV18
ASSPSGDTQY
>TRBJ2-1|TRBV2
ASSNRDRDNNEQF
>TRBJ2-6|TRBV28
ASSLGLAPGANVLT
>TRBJ1-2|TRBV10-1
ASSESGQGFYGYT
>TRBJ2-3|TRBV5-1
ASSLTGSTDTQY
>TRBJ2-1|TRBV10-3
AIRTSGSSDEQF
>TRBJ2-1|TRBV11-2
ASSPHRARGNEQF
>TRBJ2-6|TRBV11-2
ASSLIFSSGANVLT
>TRBJ2-5|TRBV5-1
ASSGGQGAETQY
>TRBJ2-7|TRBV6-6
ASSYPTGAQPEQY
>TRBJ1-1|TRBV19
ASSIRTANLNTEAF
>TRBJ1-3|TRBV9
ASSPVGTSGNTIY
>TRBJ2-7|TRBV2
ASSGLQGAGYEQY
>TRBJ1-5|TRBV18
ASSTGETQPQH
>TRBJ1-2|TRBV27
ASSSSRGGTSYGYT
>TRBJ1-2|TRBV18
ASSFSGVGFYGYT
>TRBJ1-6|TRBV10-3
AITEGATSPLH
>TRBJ1-1|TRBV2
ASRSVPGVWTEAF
>TRBJ2-2|TRBV28
ASRLSGDHTGELF
>TRBJ2-3|TRBV5-1
ASSFSGTGEQDTQY
>TRBJ1-2|TRBV5-1
ASSIAGTGSRVGYT
>TRBJ2-7|TRBV11-2
ASSLVGLAGGPYEQY
>TRBJ2-7|TRBV19
ASGSSGSFMFPYEQY
>TRBJ2-4|TRBV10-3
AISAGEVAKNIQY
>TRBJ2-3|TRBV9
ASSVSADTQY
>.|TRBV5-3
ARSQPGGRGSYEQY
>TRBJ1-1|TRBV28
ASSSGSTEAF
>.|TRBV4-1
ASSRGGAGAYEQY
>.|TRBV27
ASSLAGGHLNEQY
>TRBJ2-3|TRBV5-1
ASRPNRAGDTQY
>TRBJ1-5|TRBV28
ASSSPMTVNQPQH
>TRBJ2-5|TRBV6-5
ASRTGGQETQY
>TRBJ2-1|TRBV6-4
ASSDSPGTFYNEQF
>TRBJ2-7|TRBV7-2
ASSLERGEQY
>TRBJ2-1|TRBV9
ASSVVLGSTYNEQF
>TRBJ1-3|TRBV12-5
ASGLVHGFGTGPGNTIY
>TRBJ1-1|TRBV11-3
ASSILDTEAF
>TRBJ1-4|TRBV6-5
ASRGLTGVLF
>TRBJ2-3|TRBV7-8
ASSLGLAGPVDTQY
>TRBJ2-2|TRBV5-1
ASSLGLAGLSAGELF
>TRBJ2-7|TRBV2
ASGGQLYEQY
>TRBJ1-5|TRBV18
ASSPQGAGSNQPQH